This T cell receptor (beta chain) was observed in a study of blood T cell repertoires in COVID-19. Study information: Both acute and convalescent COVID-19 samples were obtained from the United States, Italy and Spain. The cDNA or gDNA used as material had been derived from T cells, B-cell-depleted T cells, or PBMCs.

CDR3 length: 14 residues. Germline values: CDR1 MNHEY, CDR2 SMNVEV (reference sequence). V lost 3 bases and J lost 4, with 12 bases in between. Original processing notes: By means of reference gene primer amplification, nucleated cell counts were estimated. TCRdb's copy holds only in-frame clones and misses some; the assay was immunoSEQ multiplex PCR. Clone size and the V and J calls come from that table; the DNA yielded D and trimming. The sample yields about 170,000 clones, around four fifths seen once. A Seattle source enrolled patients during active infection and followed them longitudinally. The chain carries TRBV27 and TRBJ1-2; unclear D gene. The TCR was taken from a woman of 80 years or more with COVID-19, enrolled during active disease. What was sequenced was peripheral blood. The chain's CDR3 is CASSFWPGSYGYTF. CDR3 nucleotides: TGTGCCAGCAGTTTTTGGCCCGGGAGCTATGGCTACACCTTC.